The 16 T cell receptor beta chains listed next were all sequenced from one sample in a study of OX40 agonist ivuxolimab in advanced cancers. Method: immunoSEQ multiplex PCR; TCRdb's copy keeps in-frame clones and lacks some. Altogether under 80,000 clones are present, 88% being singletons, with the ten largest covering about 4%. Sequenced material: CD4+ or CD8+ T cells sorted from blood, taken in a trial of the OX40 agonist ivuxolimab. The receptor source for this set is an adult with an advanced solid tumor such as melanoma, head and neck, liver or kidney cancer.

The chain combines TRBV4-1 with TRBJ2-3; 7 positions agree with TRBD2. With V trimmed by 4 bases and J by 3 bases, 13 bases remained unmatched. This CDR3 is built from 17 residues. Germline values: CDR1 MGHRA, CDR2 YSYEKL. CDR3 sequence (DNA): TGCGCCAGCAGCCTGGCCAGGCCGGGACTACCGACAGATACGCAGTATTTT. This gives the protein CASSLARPGLPTDTQYF.

This chain uses TRBV28 with TRBJ2-7; the D is unclear. This CDR3 region has 12 residues. The germline V gene encodes CDR1 MDHEN and CDR2 SYDVKM. Trimming removed 7 bases at V and 2 bases at J, with 9 bases between. The chain's CDR3 is CASTQTPYEQYF. The CDR3 DNA reads TGTGCCAGCACCCAAACCCCCTACGAGCAGTACTTC.

The rearrangement uses TRBV6-4 and TRBJ2-1; TRBD2 aligns across 13 bases. The germline V gene encodes CDR1 MRHNA and CDR2 SNTAGT. The CDR3 length is 14 residues. With V trimmed by 6 bases and J by 9 bases, 5 bases remained unmatched. CDR3 protein: CASRLAGGYGEQFF. CDR3 coding DNA: TGTGCCAGCAGACTAGCGGGAGGGTATGGTGAGCAGTTCTTC.

The chain joins TRBV5-1 to TRBJ2-3; 8 nucleotides align to TRBD2. CDR1 and CDR2 from the germline V gene are SGHRS and YFSETQ. The CDR3 runs to 16 residues. The junction had 6 bases not matched to a gene; V was cut back by 3 bases and J by 0 bases. DNA for the CDR3: TGCGCCAGCAGCTATAGGCCTAGCGGGAGCACAGATACGCAGTATTTT. The encoded protein is CASSYRPSGSTDTQYF.

This clone appeared once. This sequence joins TRBV5-5 and TRBJ2-7, with D perhaps matching TRBD2 (5 bases). Germline-derived CDR1 and CDR2 are SGHKS and YYEKEE (reference sequence). V lost 0 bases and J lost 0, with 10 bases in between. CDR3 length equals 15 residues. This chain's CDR3 is CASSLVGVTSYEQYF. In DNA form, the CDR3 reads TGTGCCAGCAGCTTGGTGGGAGTCACCTCCTACGAGCAGTACTTC. The complete variable domain, with remaining parts taken from reference TRBV5-5 and TRBJ2-7, reads DAGVTQSPTHLIKTRGQQVTLRCSPISGHKSVSWYQQVLGQGPQFIFQYYEKEERGRGNFPDRFSARQFPNYSSELNVNALLLGDSALYLCASSLVGVTSYEQYFGPGTRLTVT.

This clone was seen only a few times. The chain has TRBV5-1 and TRBJ2-7, with TRBD2 identical over 16 bases. In germline, CDR1 is SGHRS, CDR2 YFSETQ. This CDR3 comprises 19 residues. Losses at the gene ends were 3 bases for V and 5 bases for J; bases not matched to a gene: 14. CDR3 DNA sequence: TGCGCCAGCAGCTATAAAGGGACTAGCGGGAGGGCCTTGACCCACGAGCAGTACTTC. It is translated as CASSYKGTSGRALTHEQYF. Complete variable domain (other parts from reference TRBV5-1 and TRBJ2-7): KAGVTQTPRYLIKTRGQQVTLSCSPISGHRSVSWYQQTPGQGLQFLFEYFSETQRNKGNFPGRFSGRQFSNSRSEMNVSTLELGDSALYLCASSYKGTSGRALTHEQYFGPGTRLTVT.

This chain uses TRBV10-2 with TRBJ2-1; no firm D call. Germline CDR1 reads WSHSY; CDR2 reads SAAADI. The ends were cut back, 6 bases at V and 4 bases at J, with 13 bases in the middle. The CDR3 totals 14 residues. The CDR3 protein is CASRQGSGYNEQFF. CDR3 DNA sequence: TGCGCCAGCAGGCAAGGATCTGGTTACAATGAGCAGTTCTTC.

This chain joins TRBV27 and TRBJ1-2, with 9 bases that match TRBD1. V gave up 3 bases and J gave up 7 bases; unmatched junction bases: 6. The CDR3 has 14 amino acids. The V gene's germline CDR1 is MNHEY and CDR2 SMNVEV (reference sequence). The CDR3 reads CASSLQQGALGYTF. The DNA for the CDR3 is TGTGCCAGCAGTTTGCAACAGGGGGCGCTTGGCTACACCTTC.

The chain has TRBV19 and TRBJ2-5; TRBD1 might be the D (5 bases). V lost 8 bases and J lost 2, with 12 bases in between. The CDR3 sequence is 13 residues long. CDR1 and CDR2 from the germline V gene are LNHDA and SQIVND (reference sequence). The CDR3 sequence is CASRQIGQETQYF. The DNA for the CDR3 is TGTGCCAGTCGACAGATTGGGCAAGAGACCCAGTACTTC.

This CDR3 is CASTEWGPKNIQYF. The CDR3, as DNA: TGTGCCAGCACGGAATGGGGGCCCAAAAACATTCAGTACTTC. The chain couples TRBV28 to TRBJ2-4, with D possibly matching TRBD1 (6 bases). V was shortened by 7 bases and J by 2 bases, with 12 bases between the two germline ends. The CDR3 spans 14 residues. Per germline, CDR1 MDHEN and CDR2 SYDVKM.

The rearrangement joins TRBV27 to TRBJ2-1; D is possibly TRBD2 (6 bases). The CDR3 spans 15 residues. V was shortened by 6 bases and J by 0 bases, with 12 bases between the two germline ends. The V gene's germline CDR1 is MNHEY and CDR2 SMNVEV (reference sequence). Written as DNA, the CDR3 is TGTGCCAGCAGCATGTGGGGGGTCTCCTACAATGAGCAGTTCTTC. Translated, it gives CASSMWGVSYNEQFF.

The chain joins TRBV18 to TRBJ1-3; weak D call: TRBD1 (6 bases). The CDR3 length is 16 residues. Germline CDR1 KGHSH, CDR2 LQKENI. The germline V and J ends were trimmed by 3 bases and 4 bases, with 16 bases remaining between them. The CDR3 reads CASSPADGGPGNTIYF. The CDR3 DNA follows: TGTGCCAGCTCACCCGCGGACGGGGGGCCCGGAAACACCATATATTTT. Using reference TRBV18 and TRBJ1-3 for the parts outside the CDR3, the full variable domain is NAGVMQNPRHLVRRRGQEARLRCSPMKGHSHVYWYRQLPEEGLKFMVYLQKENIIDESGMPKERFSAEFPKEGPSILRIQQVVRGDSAAYFCASSPADGGPGNTIYFGEGSWLTVV.

The chain couples TRBV9 to TRBJ1-1; no firm D call. Trimming stripped 4 bases from V and 1 base from J, with 11 bases between. Germline CDR1 and CDR2: SGDLS and YYNGEE. The CDR3 spans 14 residues. The CDR3 DNA follows: TGTGCCAGCAGCCTAGGACCGTCGAACACTGAAGCTTTCTTT. Protein: CASSLGPSNTEAFF.

The chain has TRBV7-5 and TRBJ1-5; the table assigns TRBD1, which was not confirmed against the DNA. TRBV7-5 is annotated as a pseudogene. This CDR3 comprises 18 residues. Written as DNA, the CDR3 is TGTGCCAGAAGCTTAGCTCGGCAGGGGGTTGGGGGCAATCAGCCCCAGCATTTT. It translates to CARSLARQGVGGNQPQHF.

The chain is built from TRBV6-1 and TRBJ1-1; no firm D call. The germline CDR1 and CDR2 sequences are MNHNS and SASEGT. Trimming took 3 bases from V and 1 from J, leaving 6 bases between them. The CDR3 has 13 amino acids. CDR3 bases: TGTGCCAGCAGTGAGCGGGAGAACACTGAAGCTTTCTTT. Translating gives CASSERENTEAFF.

The chain recombines TRBV2 with TRBJ2-7; D is perhaps TRBD1 (5 bases). The V gene's germline CDR1 is SNHLY and CDR2 FYNNEI. Trimming cost V 2 bases and J 2 bases, with 13 bases left between them. The CDR3 covers 15 residues. The CDR3 nucleotides are TGTGCCAGCAGTGAATCCCCCGCCAGGGCCTACGAGCAGTACTTC. It translates to CASSESPARAYEQYF.